This T cell receptor (beta chain) was observed in a study of radiation and T cells in renal cell carcinoma. The CDR3 runs 15 residues. Germline V lookup: CDR1 LNHNV, CDR2 YYDKDF (reference sequence). V gave up 0 bases and J gave up 7 bases, with 12 bases separating them. TCRdb's copy holds only in-frame clones and misses some; the assay was immunoSEQ multiplex PCR. The sample lists over 9,500 clones; about 65% were seen once. This clone was seen more than once but under ten times. Treatment here: treatment-naive control, cytoreductive nephrectomy. V usage is TRBV15 and J usage is TRBJ1-4; D may be TRBD1 (5 bases). This receptor was taken from an elderly woman with renal cell carcinoma. The specimen comprised tumor tissue, sampled from a patient whose treatment was nephrectomy without radiotherapy. The CDR3 DNA reads TGTGCCACCAGCAGAGATCGGGGGTTGGGTGAAAAACTGTTTTTT. Its translation: CATSRDRGLGEKLFF.